The clone carrying this T cell receptor (beta chain) was recorded only once. Per the original methods: Amplification of reference gene primers was used by the study to estimate nucleated cell counts. Generated by immunoSEQ multiplex PCR, the TCRdb table keeps only in-frame clones and is missing some. V, J and clone size reflect that table, while D and trimming were determined from the DNA. This sample has 300,000 to 400,000 clones; 88% occur once, and the top ten carry roughly 0.97%. This CDR3 contains 14 residues. Germline CDR1 ENHRY, CDR2 SYGVKD. J was trimmed by 1 base and V by 10 bases; bases with no gene match: 6. This record belongs to a study of blood T cell repertoires in COVID-19.

The TCR comes from a woman in her thirties with acute COVID-19. The chain employs TRBV10-3 and TRBJ2-3; 9 bases match TRBD1. Input material: PBMCs or T cells enriched from blood (not recorded which). The CDR3 sequence is CATRRDRGTDTQYF. The DNA of the CDR3 is TGTGCCACCCGCCGGGACAGGGGCACAGATACGCAGTATTTT.